The entry below gives a single T cell receptor (beta chain) sequence along with its context. What it binds is not known. This specimen includes other DNA sequences encoding the same CDR3. This sample is part of a study of cytomegalovirus exposure and HLA in healthy donors. Deletions cut 0 bases from V and 2 bases from J, with 7 bases between. The CDR3 sequence is 14 residues long. Germline V gene sequence: CDR1 SGHRS, CDR2 YFSETQ. Study outcomes and limitations: In a later analysis, about 17,000 TCR beta sequences were associated with HLA alleles at 0.05 false discovery rate. An assumption of roughly uniform sequencing depth across donors underlay the presence/absence analyses. Among CMV-associated TCR beta chains, most appeared HLA-restricted in a later analysis.

With 60 Vbeta and 13 Jbeta primers, the PCR was carried out. Produced via immunoSEQ multiplex PCR; TCRdb's table is partial and in-frame only. The data include 130,000 to 150,000 clones; the top ten clones carry approximately 1.5%. The receptor was derived from a woman aged 45-59 years in good health and CMV-seronegative. The J gene is TRBJ2-3, the V gene TRBV5-1; maybe TRBD1 (5 bases). The sample comprised PBMCs. CDR3 residues: CASSLGQTTDTQYF. CDR3 nucleotide sequence: TGCGCCAGCAGCTTGGGACAGACCACAGATACGCAGTATTTT.